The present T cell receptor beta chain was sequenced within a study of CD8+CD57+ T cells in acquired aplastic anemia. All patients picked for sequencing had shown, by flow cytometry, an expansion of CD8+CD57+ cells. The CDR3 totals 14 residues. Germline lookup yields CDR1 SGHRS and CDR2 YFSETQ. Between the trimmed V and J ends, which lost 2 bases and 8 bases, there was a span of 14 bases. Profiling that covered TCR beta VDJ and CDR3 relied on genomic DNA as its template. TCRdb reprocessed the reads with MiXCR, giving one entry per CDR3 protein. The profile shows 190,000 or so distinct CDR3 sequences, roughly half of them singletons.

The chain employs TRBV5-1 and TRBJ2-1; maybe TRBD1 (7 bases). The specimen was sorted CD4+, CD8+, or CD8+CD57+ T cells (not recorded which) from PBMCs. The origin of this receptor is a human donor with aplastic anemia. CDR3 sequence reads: CASSLGQGGDEQFF. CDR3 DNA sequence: TGCGCCAGCAGCTTAGGGCAGGGGGGCGATGAGCAGTTCTTC.